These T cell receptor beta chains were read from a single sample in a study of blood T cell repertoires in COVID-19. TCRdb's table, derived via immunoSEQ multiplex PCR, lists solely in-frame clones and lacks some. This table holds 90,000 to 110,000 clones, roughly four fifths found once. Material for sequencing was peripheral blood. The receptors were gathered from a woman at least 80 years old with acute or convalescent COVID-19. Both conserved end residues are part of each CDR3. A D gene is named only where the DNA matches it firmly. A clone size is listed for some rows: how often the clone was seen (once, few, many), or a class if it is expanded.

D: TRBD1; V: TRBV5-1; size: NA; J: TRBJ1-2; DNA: TGCGCCAGCAGCATGACAGGGAACTATGGCTACACCTTC; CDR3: CASSMTGNYGYTF
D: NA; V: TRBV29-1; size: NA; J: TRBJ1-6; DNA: TGCAGCGTTGCTCTAGACGCTGGGTCACCCCTCCACTTT; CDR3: CSVALDAGSPLHF
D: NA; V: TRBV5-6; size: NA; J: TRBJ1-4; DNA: TGTGCCAGCAGCTTAACCCCACGGGGTGAAAAACTGTTTTTT; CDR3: CASSLTPRGEKLFF
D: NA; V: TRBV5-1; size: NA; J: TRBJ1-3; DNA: TGCGCCAGCAGCTACGGACAGACCTCCAGCTCTGGAAACACCATATATTTT; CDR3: CASSYGQTSSSGNTIYF
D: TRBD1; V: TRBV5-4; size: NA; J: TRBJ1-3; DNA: TGTGCCAGCAGCTTGGTTTCGGGACAGAATCCTGGAAACACCATATATTTT; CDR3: CASSLVSGQNPGNTIYF
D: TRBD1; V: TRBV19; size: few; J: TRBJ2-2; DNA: TGTGCCAGTAGGCGGACAGGGGGCGCATCCGGGGAGCTGTTTTTT; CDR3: CASRRTGGASGELFF
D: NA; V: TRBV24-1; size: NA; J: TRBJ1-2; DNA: TGTGCCACCAGTGTTGAAGGGAGCGGCTACACCTTC; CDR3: CATSVEGSGYTF
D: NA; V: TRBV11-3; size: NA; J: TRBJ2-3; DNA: TGTGCCAGCAGCTTAGGTTCTAGCACAGATACGCAGTATTTT; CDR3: CASSLGSSTDTQYF
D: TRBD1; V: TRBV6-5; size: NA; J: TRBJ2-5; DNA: TGTGCCAGCAGGGGGGGCAGGGGGCAGCGAGAGACCCAGTACTTC; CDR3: CASRGGRGQRETQYF
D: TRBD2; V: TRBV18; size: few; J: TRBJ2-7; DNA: TGTGCCAGCTCACCAAAGGGCCTAGCGGGAGTTGAGCAGTACTTC; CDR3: CASSPKGLAGVEQYF